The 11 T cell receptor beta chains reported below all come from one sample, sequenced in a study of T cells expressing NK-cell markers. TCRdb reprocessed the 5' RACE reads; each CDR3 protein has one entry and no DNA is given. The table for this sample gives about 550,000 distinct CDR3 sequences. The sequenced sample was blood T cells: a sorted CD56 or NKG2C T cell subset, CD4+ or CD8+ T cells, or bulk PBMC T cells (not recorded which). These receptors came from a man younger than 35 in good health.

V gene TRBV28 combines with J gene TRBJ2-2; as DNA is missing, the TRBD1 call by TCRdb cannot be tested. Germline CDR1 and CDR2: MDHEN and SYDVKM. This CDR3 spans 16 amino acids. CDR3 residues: CASRGRGSVRTGELFF. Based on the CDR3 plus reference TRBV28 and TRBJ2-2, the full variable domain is DVKVTQSSRYLVKRTGEKVFLECVQDMDHENMFWYRQDPGLGLRLIYFSYDVKMKEKGDIPEGYSVSREKKERFSLILESASTNQTSMYLCASRGRGSVRTGELFFGEGSRLTVL.

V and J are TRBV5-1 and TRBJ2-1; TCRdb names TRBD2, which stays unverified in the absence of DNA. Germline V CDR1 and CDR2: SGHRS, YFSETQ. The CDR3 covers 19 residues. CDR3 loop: CASSLGTSGRAGSYNEQFF.

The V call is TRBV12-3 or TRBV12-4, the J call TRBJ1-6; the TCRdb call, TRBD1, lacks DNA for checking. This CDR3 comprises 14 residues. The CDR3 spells CASRDSFYNSPLHF.

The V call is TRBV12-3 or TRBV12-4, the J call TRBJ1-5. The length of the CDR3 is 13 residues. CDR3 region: CASSSDGVKPQHF.

The chain's CDR3 is CASSALRGVYEQFF. This sequence joins TRBV7-2 and TRBJ2-1. CDR3 length: 14 residues. Germline CDR1 is SGHTA and CDR2 is FQGNSA.

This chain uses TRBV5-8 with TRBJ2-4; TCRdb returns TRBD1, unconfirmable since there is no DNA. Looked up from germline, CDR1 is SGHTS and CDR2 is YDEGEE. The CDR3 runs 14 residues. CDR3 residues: CASSPDRIQNIQYF.

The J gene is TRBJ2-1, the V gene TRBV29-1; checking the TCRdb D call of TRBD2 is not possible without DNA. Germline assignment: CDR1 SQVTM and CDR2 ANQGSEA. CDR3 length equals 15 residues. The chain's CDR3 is CSVEAGTSGRNEQFF.

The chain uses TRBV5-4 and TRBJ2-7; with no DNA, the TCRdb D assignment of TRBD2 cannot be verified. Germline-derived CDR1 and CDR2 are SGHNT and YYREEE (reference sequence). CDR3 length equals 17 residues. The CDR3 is CASSPGLAGGISYEQYF.

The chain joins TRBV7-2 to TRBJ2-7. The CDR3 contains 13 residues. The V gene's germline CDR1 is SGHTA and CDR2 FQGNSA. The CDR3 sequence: CASSHGNPYEQYF.

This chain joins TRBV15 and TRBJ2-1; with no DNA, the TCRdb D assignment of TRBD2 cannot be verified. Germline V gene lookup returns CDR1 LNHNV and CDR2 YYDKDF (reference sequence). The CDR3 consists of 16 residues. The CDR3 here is CATSRDRASGSYEQFF.

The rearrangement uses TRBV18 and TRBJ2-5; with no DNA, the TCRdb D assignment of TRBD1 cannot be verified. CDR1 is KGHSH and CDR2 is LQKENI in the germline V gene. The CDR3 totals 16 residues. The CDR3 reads CASSPQGTGKQETQYF.